This passage covers 17 T cell receptor beta chains from one sample sequenced in a study of blood T cell repertoires in COVID-19. The method was immunoSEQ multiplex PCR; TCRdb's version includes in-frame clones alone and lacks a portion of them. Here the sample spans approximately 29,000 clones, 85% to 90% being singletons. The sample taken for sequencing was peripheral blood. These receptors originate from a human donor with active COVID-19. The donor label of this sample is uncertain.

The chain employs TRBV6-5 and TRBJ2-5; 12 bases agree with TRBD2. CDR1 is MNHEY and CDR2 is SVGAGI in the germline V gene. Trimming cost V 2 bases and J 5 bases; bases outside gene matches: 6. CDR3 length equals 16 residues. The CDR3 nucleotides read TGTGCCAGCAGTTACCCTACTAGCGGGGGGCCTGAGACCCAGTACTTC. Residues: CASSYPTSGGPETQYF.

The chain joins TRBV7-2 to TRBJ2-7; TRBD1 agrees at 8 bases. CDR3 length equals 14 residues. V shed 3 bases, J shed 6 bases, and the junction held 7 bases outside the gene matches. Germline CDR1 and CDR2: SGHTA and FQGNSA. The CDR3 DNA reads as TGTGCCAGCAGCTTGGGCATACAGGGGGGCGAGCAGTACTTC. Translated: CASSLGIQGGEQYF.

The chain couples TRBV6-5 to TRBJ1-3; 7 bases are shared with TRBD1. CDR1 and CDR2 (germline): MNHEY, SVGAGI. The V gene end was trimmed by 5 bases and the J gene end by 5 bases; junction bases not matched to a gene: 9. CDR3 size: 15 residues. CDR3 loop: CASSPPTGSRNTIYF. CDR3 DNA sequence: TGTGCCAGCAGTCCCCCGACAGGGTCTAGAAACACCATATATTTT.

The CDR3 DNA reads TGTGCCACCAGTGACGGACTAGCCGGAGGGGTGACCCAGTACTTC. This gives the protein CATSDGLAGGVTQYF. V gene TRBV24-1 combines with J gene TRBJ2-5, with 8 bases lining up with TRBD2. V shed 4 bases and J 7 bases; nucleotides not matched to a gene: 10. There are 15 residues in the CDR3. Germline-derived CDR1 and CDR2 are KGHDR and SFDVKD.

The rearrangement links TRBV19 to TRBJ2-6; tentative D call: TRBD2 (5 bases). The V end was cut by 2 bases, the J end by 2 bases, with 7 bases between. The CDR3 runs to 15 residues. The germline V gene has CDR1 LNHDA and CDR2 SQIVND (reference sequence). The CDR3 DNA reads TGTGCCAGTAGTATACGGGGTGCTGGGGCCAACGTCCTGACTTTC. This encodes CASSIRGAGANVLTF.

Turning to this clone: At the DNA level, this CDR3 is encoded by other sequences in the same sample as well. This chain uses TRBV3-1 (or the pseudogene TRBV3-2) with TRBJ2-5; 7 positions agree with TRBD2. CDR3 length: 14 residues. J gave up 6 bases and V 1 base, and 5 bases lay outside the gene matches. Germline CDR1 is LGHDT and CDR2 is YNNKEL (reference sequence). CDR3 nucleotides: TGTGCCAGCAGCCAAGGGCGGGGGAGGAAGACCCAGTACTTC. This sequence encodes CASSQGRGRKTQYF.

J is TRBJ2-7 and V is TRBV7-8; D is unclear. CDR1 and CDR2 from the germline V gene are SGHVS and FQNEAQ. The CDR3 is 15 amino acids. V gave up 7 bases and J gave up 0 bases, with 16 bases separating them. The CDR3 coding sequence is TGTGCCAGCACCCTTTCTCAGGTTCCCTCCTACGAGCAGTACTTC. It translates to CASTLSQVPSYEQYF.

By share, this clone ranks as medium-sized. The chain combines TRBV5-5 with TRBJ2-2; 7 bases agree with TRBD1. After removal of 0 bases from V and 5 bases from J, the junction contained 10 bases not matched to a gene. The CDR3 is made up of 17 amino acids. From germline, CDR1 is SGHKS and CDR2 YYEKEE (reference sequence). The DNA for the CDR3 is TGTGCCAGCAGCTTGGGGCACAGGGGAGTGAGAACCGGGGAGCTGTTTTTT. The encoded protein is CASSLGHRGVRTGELFF.

The chain joins TRBV27 to TRBJ1-5; perhaps TRBD1 as D (5 bases). Germline CDR1 is MNHEY and CDR2 is SMNVEV (reference sequence). CDR3 size: 13 residues. Deletions cut 6 bases from V and 5 bases from J, with 11 bases between. The CDR3 region is CASSLGGHQPQHF. CDR3 nucleotides: TGTGCCAGCAGCTTGGGGGGTCATCAGCCCCAGCATTTT.

V and J are TRBV9 and TRBJ2-7; 13 bases match TRBD2. Unmatched junction bases numbered 7, after V lost 0 bases and J lost 4 bases. The CDR3 runs to 17 residues. The germline V gene encodes CDR1 SGDLS and CDR2 YYNGEE. CDR3 in DNA: TGTGCCAGCAGCGTAGCGCCGACTAGCGGGGGGCGTTACGAGCAGTACTTC. It codes for CASSVAPTSGGRYEQYF.

The chain employs TRBV7-2 and TRBJ1-5; 9 positions agree with TRBD1. The V gene's germline CDR1 is SGHTA and CDR2 FQGNSA. J lost 4 bases, V lost 5 bases, and 9 bases had no gene match. This CDR3 has 16 residues. The CDR3 region has the DNA TGTGCCAGCAGCCCGGGGACAGGGCGCGGTAATCAGCCCCAGCATTTT. Its protein product is CASSPGTGRGNQPQHF.

V gene TRBV6-1 combines with J gene TRBJ1-6, with D uncertain. This CDR3 is 14 amino acids long. Per germline, CDR1 MNHNS and CDR2 SASEGT. The ends were cut back, 2 bases at V and 13 bases at J, with 15 bases in the middle. This CDR3 reads CASSELGGRTPLHF. CDR3 DNA: TGTGCCAGCAGTGAATTAGGAGGGCGTACCCCCCTCCACTTT.

The chain uses TRBV11-2 and TRBJ1-2; D not certain. Germline V CDR1 and CDR2: SGHAT, FQNNGV. The ends were cut back, 4 bases at V and 4 bases at J, with 13 bases in the middle. This CDR3 has 14 amino acids. The CDR3: CASSSAREIYGYTF. CDR3 bases: TGTGCCAGCAGCTCTGCACGGGAAATCTATGGCTACACCTTC.

The CDR3 region has the DNA TGTGCCAGCAGCATGACGGGGGGGCGCAATGAGCAGTTCTTC. This translates into CASSMTGGRNEQFF. The rearrangement joins TRBV7-2 to TRBJ2-1; 8 positions match TRBD2. V shed 5 bases, J shed 6 bases, and the junction held 6 bases outside the gene matches. The CDR3 contains 14 residues. CDR1 SGHTA and CDR2 FQGNSA come from the germline V gene.

This rearrangement joins TRBV5-6 to TRBJ1-2, with 8 bases lining up with TRBD1. This CDR3 spans 14 amino acids. Germline values: CDR1 SGHDT, CDR2 YYEEEE. The V gene end was trimmed by 5 bases and the J gene end by 0 bases; junction bases not matched to a gene: 3. In nucleotides, the CDR3 is TGTGCCAGCAGTCGACAGGGGTCTAACTATGGCTACACCTTC. It yields the protein CASSRQGSNYGYTF.

This clone was seen just once. V and J are TRBV2 and TRBJ2-2, with D hard to call. The length of the CDR3 is 14 residues. Trimming removed 1 base at V and 6 bases at J, with 9 bases between. Germline V CDR1 and CDR2: SNHLY, FYNNEI. The CDR3 sequence: CASSEERGAGELFF. The CDR3 coding sequence is TGTGCCAGCAGTGAAGAGAGAGGCGCCGGGGAGCTGTTTTTT.

This sequence joins TRBV6-2 or TRBV6-3 and TRBJ2-7; 8 bases map to TRBD1. Germline assignment: CDR1 MNHEY and CDR2 SVGEGT. There are 15 residues in the CDR3. V gave up 5 bases and J gave up 0 bases; unmatched junction bases: 6. The CDR3 sequence: CASSPDRVISYEQYF. DNA of the CDR3: TGTGCCAGCAGTCCGGACAGGGTAATCTCCTACGAGCAGTACTTC.